Shown below are 5 T cell receptor beta chains from a single sample sequenced in a study of cytomegalovirus exposure and HLA in healthy donors. The PCR employed 60 Vbeta primers together with 13 Jbeta primers. Clones were read by immunoSEQ multiplex PCR, and TCRdb kept only the in-frame ones, dropping some. Listed are about 67,000 clones; 5% falls within the top ten. Specimen: PBMCs. The receptors here all came from a woman aged 40 to 49 in good health and CMV-seropositive.

V and J are TRBV13 and TRBJ2-3, with D tentatively TRBD1 (6 bases). Trimming left V 6 bases short and J 2 bases short, with 15 bases between. The CDR3 runs to 15 residues. Germline V CDR1 and CDR2: PRHDT, FYEKMQ (reference sequence). CDR3 coding DNA: TGTGCCAGCAGATACCTGACAGGTTACACAGATACGCAGTATTTT. It translates to CASRYLTGYTDTQYF.

The chain joins TRBV6-4 to TRBJ2-2; TRBD2 matches 9 bases. Trimming at V came to 5 bases and at J to 3 bases, leaving 4 bases not matched to a gene. The CDR3 length is 15 residues. The germline V gene has CDR1 MRHNA and CDR2 SNTAGT. The chain's CDR3 is CASSRLAGHTGELFF. The CDR3, as DNA: TGTGCCAGCAGTCGCCTAGCGGGGCACACCGGGGAGCTGTTTTTT.

The chain is built from TRBV7-6 and TRBJ2-1; no clear D. Germline assignment: CDR1 SGHVS and CDR2 FNYEAQ. The CDR3 contains 14 residues. Trimming cost V 1 base and J 2 bases, with 6 bases left between them. The CDR3 region has the DNA TGTGCCAGCAGCTTAGTGGCGGCCTACAATGAGCAGTTCTTC. Translating it yields CASSLVAAYNEQFF.

The chain carries TRBV9 and TRBJ2-3, with D hard to call. The V gene lost 0 bases and the J gene lost 4 bases, with 12 bases spanning the gap. CDR3 size: 15 residues. CDR1 and CDR2 from the germline V gene are SGDLS and YYNGEE. The CDR3, as DNA: TGTGCCAGCAGCGTAGAACAGACCTATTCAGATACGCAGTATTTT. Translating gives CASSVEQTYSDTQYF.

The chain couples TRBV28 to TRBJ2-1; 9 bases match TRBD1. The ends lost 5 bases at V and 5 bases at J; junction bases unmatched: 10. Germline V lookup: CDR1 MDHEN, CDR2 SYDVKM. The CDR3 consists of 16 residues. The CDR3 reads CASSTAGTGRHNEQFF. CDR3 coding DNA: TGTGCCAGCAGTACCGCCGGGACAGGGAGACACAATGAGCAGTTCTTC.